This is a list of T cell receptor beta chains from one sample in a study of cytomegalovirus exposure and HLA in healthy donors. TCRdb's table, derived via immunoSEQ multiplex PCR, lists solely in-frame clones and lacks some. Recorded for this sample: under 150,000 clones. The sequencing input was PBMCs. All receptors derive from a middle-aged man in good health and CMV-seronegative. Each CDR3 is given with its conserved first and last residue. Each record gives: D gene, V gene, J gene, CDR3 DNA, CDR3 protein. The D gene is left open where the match is weak.

D gene: TRBD2; V gene: TRBV28; J gene: TRBJ2-3; CDR3 DNA: TGTGCCAGCAGCTTTAGCGGGGACAGCACAGATACGCAGTATTTT; CDR3 protein: CASSFSGDSTDTQYF
D gene: -; V gene: TRBV27; J gene: TRBJ1-1; CDR3 DNA: TGTGCCAGCGGACACCTGAACACTGAAGCTTTCTTT; CDR3 protein: CASGHLNTEAFF
D gene: -; V gene: TRBV6-5; J gene: TRBJ2-5; CDR3 DNA: TGTGCCAGCAGTTTCGCCGGTGAGACCCAGTACTTC; CDR3 protein: CASSFAGETQYF
D gene: -; V gene: TRBV18; J gene: TRBJ1-3; CDR3 DNA: TGTGCCAGCTCACCACCCAACGGACAGAGCTCTGGAAACACCATATATTTT; CDR3 protein: CASSPPNGQSSGNTIYF
D gene: -; V gene: TRBV7-8; J gene: TRBJ1-2; CDR3 DNA: TGTGCCAGCAGCTTAGCAAGGGAGAGGACTTCAGGCTACACCTTC; CDR3 protein: CASSLARERTSGYTF
D gene: -; V gene: TRBV11-1; J gene: TRBJ2-7; CDR3 DNA: TGTGCCAGCAGCCGGGTAACAGGGCACTCCTACGAGCAGTACTTC; CDR3 protein: CASSRVTGHSYEQYF
D gene: -; V gene: TRBV7-9; J gene: TRBJ1-5; CDR3 DNA: TGTGCCAGCAGCCTGGGGGGTTTCGGAAATCAGCCCCAGCATTTT; CDR3 protein: CASSLGGFGNQPQHF
D gene: -; V gene: TRBV7-2; J gene: TRBJ2-3; CDR3 DNA: TGTGCCAGCAGCTTCCAGGGCTCAGATACGCAGTATTTT; CDR3 protein: CASSFQGSDTQYF
D gene: -; V gene: TRBV5-5; J gene: TRBJ2-7; CDR3 DNA: TGTGCCAGCAGCACCGACTGGGGGCATGACGAGCAGTACTTC; CDR3 protein: CASSTDWGHDEQYF
D gene: -; V gene: TRBV9; J gene: TRBJ2-3; CDR3 DNA: TGTGCCAGCAGCGTAGGTCAGGGGTCCACAGATACGCAGTATTTT; CDR3 protein: CASSVGQGSTDTQYF
D gene: -; V gene: TRBV5-1; J gene: TRBJ2-4; CDR3 DNA: TGCGCCAGCAGTGCTACCATAGCCAAAAACATTCAGTACTTC; CDR3 protein: CASSATIAKNIQYF
D gene: -; V gene: TRBV27; J gene: TRBJ2-2; CDR3 DNA: TGTGCCAGCAGTCTCCTCCTAAATGGGGGGGCCACCGGGGAGCTGTTTTTT; CDR3 protein: CASSLLLNGGATGELFF
D gene: -; V gene: TRBV28; J gene: TRBJ2-2; CDR3 DNA: TGTGCCAGCAGTTCCCATCCAGGCTACACCGGGGAGCTGTTTTTT; CDR3 protein: CASSSHPGYTGELFF
D gene: -; V gene: TRBV4-1; J gene: TRBJ2-1; CDR3 DNA: TGCGCCAGCAGCCAGGGACACGGGAATGAGCAGTTCTTC; CDR3 protein: CASSQGHGNEQFF
D gene: TRBD1; V gene: TRBV7-2; J gene: TRBJ1-5; CDR3 DNA: TGTGCCAGCAGCTTAGAGACAGGGAATCAGCCCCAGCATTTT; CDR3 protein: CASSLETGNQPQHF
D gene: -; V gene: TRBV5-1; J gene: TRBJ2-7; CDR3 DNA: TGCGCCAGCAGCTCTCCCCCCCGCCAGGGTATGGTGTACTTC; CDR3 protein: CASSSPPRQGMVYF
D gene: TRBD2; V gene: TRBV28; J gene: TRBJ2-7; CDR3 DNA: TGTGCCAGCAGGGCGAGCGGGAAATCATTCCACGAGCAGTACTTC; CDR3 protein: CASRASGKSFHEQYF
D gene: -; V gene: TRBV27; J gene: TRBJ1-5; CDR3 DNA: TGTGCCAGCAGTTTATCCAGGGGAGAAGGTCAGCCCCAGCATTTT; CDR3 protein: CASSLSRGEGQPQHF
D gene: -; V gene: TRBV6-5; J gene: TRBJ1-5; CDR3 DNA: TGTGCCAGCTCAACCAGGGCCAATCAGCCCCAGCATTTT; CDR3 protein: CASSTRANQPQHF
D gene: -; V gene: TRBV19; J gene: TRBJ1-2; CDR3 DNA: TGTGCCAGTACTTCTCGGGGTTTCCCATCCTATGGCTACACCTTC; CDR3 protein: CASTSRGFPSYGYTF
D gene: TRBD2; V gene: TRBV2; J gene: TRBJ2-7; CDR3 DNA: TGTGCCAGCAGTGAAAGGGCTAGCGGGGGCTACGAGCAGTACTTC; CDR3 protein: CASSERASGGYEQYF
D gene: -; V gene: TRBV27; J gene: TRBJ2-3; CDR3 DNA: TGTGCCAGCAGTCCTTGGGGGGATAACACAGATACGCAGTATTTT; CDR3 protein: CASSPWGDNTDTQYF
D gene: -; V gene: TRBV19; J gene: TRBJ1-4; CDR3 DNA: TGTGCCAGTAGTGGGGGGGGGCTTCTGCCCCCGGCTAATGAAAAACTGTTTTTT; CDR3 protein: CASSGGGLLPPANEKLFF
D gene: TRBD1; V gene: TRBV9; J gene: TRBJ1-3; CDR3 DNA: TGTGCCAGCAACCCGGGACAGAGCTCTGGAAACACCATATATTTT; CDR3 protein: CASNPGQSSGNTIYF
D gene: -; V gene: TRBV18; J gene: TRBJ1-5; CDR3 DNA: TGTGCCAGCTCACCCTGGGGAGGGAGTAGCAATCAGCCCCAGCATTTT; CDR3 protein: CASSPWGGSSNQPQHF
D gene: TRBD1; V gene: TRBV6-5; J gene: TRBJ1-2; CDR3 DNA: TGTGCCAGCAGTTCCCCGTCCGGGACAGCCAACTATGGCTACACCTTC; CDR3 protein: CASSSPSGTANYGYTF
D gene: TRBD2; V gene: TRBV5-1; J gene: TRBJ2-7; CDR3 DNA: TGCGCCAGCAGCTCCGGACTAGCGGGTGGGGAGTACTTC; CDR3 protein: CASSSGLAGGEYF
D gene: TRBD2; V gene: TRBV19; J gene: TRBJ2-5; CDR3 DNA: TGTGCCAGTAGTATGGGTCGGGGGGACCAAGAGACCCAGTACTTC; CDR3 protein: CASSMGRGDQETQYF
D gene: TRBD2; V gene: TRBV7-6; J gene: TRBJ2-5; CDR3 DNA: TGTGCCAGCAGCCCCCGGACCTCGGGGGGGGCCCAGTACTTC; CDR3 protein: CASSPRTSGGAQYF
D gene: -; V gene: TRBV7-7; J gene: TRBJ2-5; CDR3 DNA: TGTGCCAGCAGCTTAGGCGCCGGAGAGACCCAGTACTTC; CDR3 protein: CASSLGAGETQYF
D gene: TRBD1; V gene: TRBV9; J gene: TRBJ1-4; CDR3 DNA: TGTGCCAGCAGCGGGACAGGGGGTATTGAAAAACTGTTTTTT; CDR3 protein: CASSGTGGIEKLFF
D gene: -; V gene: TRBV5-4; J gene: TRBJ2-1; CDR3 DNA: TGTGCCAGCAGCTTGGGAGACAGAAAAAACAATGAGCAGTTCTTC; CDR3 protein: CASSLGDRKNNEQFF
D gene: TRBD1; V gene: TRBV27; J gene: TRBJ1-4; CDR3 DNA: TGTGCCAGCAGTTTATCAAGGGGGCCTTCAACTAATGAAAAACTGTTTTTT; CDR3 protein: CASSLSRGPSTNEKLFF
D gene: -; V gene: TRBV27; J gene: TRBJ2-1; CDR3 DNA: TGTGCCAGCAGTCCTGGGGAGCACCCTTACAATGAGCAGTTCTTC; CDR3 protein: CASSPGEHPYNEQFF
D gene: TRBD2; V gene: TRBV4-3; J gene: TRBJ2-7; CDR3 DNA: TGCGCCAGCAGCCCCGGACTAGCGGGGGGCCCCTACGAGCAGTACTTC; CDR3 protein: CASSPGLAGGPYEQYF
D gene: -; V gene: TRBV7-2; J gene: TRBJ2-7; CDR3 DNA: TGTGCCAGCAGCCCTAGAGTGTCTTTCTACGAGCAGTACTTC; CDR3 protein: CASSPRVSFYEQYF
D gene: -; V gene: TRBV7-3; J gene: TRBJ2-3; CDR3 DNA: TGTGCCAGCAGCTTGGGGGGGGGCATCGATACGCAGTATTTT; CDR3 protein: CASSLGGGIDTQYF
D gene: TRBD2; V gene: TRBV4-2; J gene: TRBJ2-1; CDR3 DNA: TGTGCCAGCAGCCATATCATCGGGACTAGCGGCAATGAGCAGTTCTTC; CDR3 protein: CASSHIIGTSGNEQFF
D gene: TRBD1; V gene: TRBV5-4; J gene: TRBJ2-7; CDR3 DNA: TGTGCCAGCAGCCCCCGTCGGGCAGGGGGAGTTGGGCAGTACTTC; CDR3 protein: CASSPRRAGGVGQYF
D gene: TRBD1; V gene: TRBV5-1; J gene: TRBJ2-1; CDR3 DNA: TGCGCCAGCAGCGAGGGACAGGGGTACTACAATGAGCAGTTCTTC; CDR3 protein: CASSEGQGYYNEQFF
D gene: TRBD1; V gene: TRBV10-3; J gene: TRBJ1-1; CDR3 DNA: TGTGCCATCAGCCAGGACAGGTCCACTGAAGCTTTCTTT; CDR3 protein: CAISQDRSTEAFF
D gene: TRBD1; V gene: TRBV6-5; J gene: TRBJ2-6; CDR3 DNA: TGTGCCAGCAGAGGGACAGGGAGAAGTGTCCTGACTTTC; CDR3 protein: CASRGTGRSVLTF
D gene: -; V gene: TRBV9; J gene: TRBJ2-2; CDR3 DNA: TGTGCCAGCAGCGTAGCTGGGGCAGTCAACACCGGGGAGCTGTTTTTT; CDR3 protein: CASSVAGAVNTGELFF
D gene: -; V gene: TRBV19; J gene: TRBJ2-6; CDR3 DNA: TGTGCCAGTAGTCTGGGGGGTCTATCCTCTGGGGCCAACGTCCTGACTTTC; CDR3 protein: CASSLGGLSSGANVLTF
D gene: -; V gene: TRBV11-2; J gene: TRBJ2-7; CDR3 DNA: TGTGCCAGCAGCTCCCTTCTGAGGCGAGGCGGGTACGAGCAGTACTTC; CDR3 protein: CASSSLLRRGGYEQYF
D gene: TRBD1; V gene: TRBV7-2; J gene: TRBJ1-2; CDR3 DNA: TGTGCCAGCAGCTTAGGTCCGACAGGGTCCGGCTACACCTTC; CDR3 protein: CASSLGPTGSGYTF